These T cell receptor beta chains were read from a single sample in a study of Tregs in tolerant kidney transplant recipients. TCRdb's copy holds only in-frame clones and misses some; the assay was immunoSEQ multiplex PCR. The sample consists of under 300,000 clones, about 86% of them appearing once. The sample comprised CD4+ T cells from blood. The receptors were gathered from a human donor in good health. Each CDR3 is given with its conserved first and last residue. D genes are given only for firm matches. Clone size is shown for a subset of rows, as once, few, many or a class of expanded clone.

CASFRQGINEQFF	TGCGCCAGTTTTAGGCAGGGTATCAATGAGCAGTTCTTC	.	TRBV5-1	TRBJ2-1	once
CASSPREGLNEQFF	TGTGCCAGCAGTCCTAGGGAGGGGCTCAATGAGCAGTTCTTC	TRBD2	TRBV27	TRBJ2-1	.
CASPPTGPYEQYF	TGCGCCAGCCCTCCTACAGGGCCCTACGAGCAGTACTTC	.	TRBV10-1	TRBJ2-7	few
CASSKTARGTVPYGYTF	TGTGCCAGTAGTAAAACCGCCCGCGGGACAGTTCCCTATGGCTACACCTTC	TRBD1	TRBV19	TRBJ1-2	.
CASSYSGKEAPLHF	TGTGCCAGCAGTTACTCAGGCAAGGAGGCACCCCTCCACTTT	.	TRBV6-5	TRBJ1-6	.
CASSMQRRAEGNQPQHF	TGTGCCAGCAGCATGCAGCGCAGGGCCGAAGGGAATCAGCCCCAGCATTTT	.	TRBV21-1	TRBJ1-5	.
CASSLTLVEKQFF	TGTGCCAGCAGCTTAACGTTAGTCGAAAAACAGTTCTTC	.	TRBV7-7	TRBJ2-1	.
CASSLGPRNTEAFF	TGTGCCAGCAGCTTGGGACCGCGGAACACTGAAGCTTTCTTT	.	TRBV5-4	TRBJ1-1	.
CASSVGGGAQETQYF	TGTGCCAGCAGCGTAGGAGGGGGCGCTCAAGAGACCCAGTACTTC	TRBD1	TRBV9	TRBJ2-5	few
CASSLFGTGNTEAFF	TGTGCCAGCAGCCTTTTCGGTACAGGGAACACTGAAGCTTTCTTT	.	TRBV11-2	TRBJ1-1	.
CASSYTSLGGNEKLFF	TGTGCCAGCAGTTACACAAGTCTGGGGGGTAATGAAAAACTGTTTTTT	.	TRBV6-5	TRBJ1-4	.
CASSRLGGNTEAFF	TGTGCCAGCAGTCGCCTCGGGGGGAACACTGAAGCTTTCTTT	.	TRBV6-5	TRBJ1-1	.
CASSFGTSYRDGYTF	TGTGCCAGCAGTTTCGGGACATCCTACAGGGATGGCTACACCTTC	.	TRBV6-5	TRBJ1-2	.
CASSPYSSGTDGYGYTF	TGTGCCAGCTCACCATACTCAAGCGGGACAGACGGCTATGGCTACACCTTC	TRBD1	TRBV18	TRBJ1-2	.
CASSPRAPADEKLFF	TGTGCCAGCTCACCACGCGCCCCAGCGGATGAAAAACTGTTTTTT	.	TRBV18	TRBJ1-4	.
CASSEPYSGNTIYF	TGTGCCAGTAGTGAGCCCTACTCTGGAAACACCATATATTTT	.	TRBV19	TRBJ1-3	.
CASSLGDRDSYGYTF	TGTGCCAGCAGCTTGGGAGATCGGGACAGCTATGGCTACACCTTC	TRBD1	TRBV5-6	TRBJ1-2	.
CASSSWTGDTGELFF	TGTGCCAGCAGCTCGTGGACAGGGGACACCGGGGAGCTGTTTTTT	TRBD1	TRBV7-6	TRBJ2-2	.
CASSLGTSYGTDTQYF	TGTGCCAGCAGCTTGGGGACTAGCTACGGCACAGATACGCAGTATTTT	TRBD2	TRBV5-4	TRBJ2-3	.
CASSLGTSAKQFF	TGTGCCAGCAGCTTGGGGACTAGCGCCAAGCAGTTCTTC	TRBD2	TRBV5-6	TRBJ2-1	.
CASSSSGQGANTEAFF	TGTGCCAGCAGCTCTTCTGGACAGGGGGCGAACACTGAAGCTTTCTTT	.	TRBV21-1	TRBJ1-1	.
CASSFDRGRWGYTF	TGTGCCAGCAGCTTCGACAGGGGGCGGTGGGGCTACACCTTC	TRBD1	TRBV5-5	TRBJ1-2	.
CASSPDRDYTEAFF	TGTGCCAGCAGCCCTGATCGGGACTACACTGAAGCTTTCTTT	.	TRBV4-2	TRBJ1-1	.
CASSLEGGLGGDTEAFF	TGCGCCAGCAGCTTGGAAGGAGGACTCGGAGGGGACACTGAAGCTTTCTTT	.	TRBV5-1	TRBJ1-1	.
CASSLAGGGNTGELFF	TGCGCCAGCAGCTTGGCCGGGGGCGGTAACACCGGGGAGCTGTTTTTT	.	TRBV5-1	TRBJ2-2	.
CASSPPTSGSYNEQFF	TGTGCCAGCAGCCCTCCCACTAGCGGGAGTTACAATGAGCAGTTCTTC	TRBD2	TRBV7-9	TRBJ2-1	.
CASSLVMSDRAEAFF	TGTGCCAGCAGCTTGGTTATGTCGGACAGGGCGGAAGCTTTCTTT	TRBD1	TRBV5-4	TRBJ1-1	few
CASTSGRVYQETQYF	TGCGCCAGCACCTCTGGAAGGGTGTACCAAGAGACCCAGTACTTC	.	TRBV5-1	TRBJ2-5	once
CAISRDRDQPQHF	TGTGCCATCAGCCGGGACAGGGACCAGCCCCAGCATTTT	TRBD1	TRBV10-3	TRBJ1-5	.
CASSLVRGPQSGYTF	TGTGCCAGCAGCTTAGTTCGTGGACCCCAGAGTGGCTACACCTTC	.	TRBV7-8	TRBJ1-2	.
CARSFGGTPLGYDYGYTF	TGTGCCAGAAGCTTTGGAGGGACACCCTTGGGCTATGACTATGGCTACACCTTC	.	TRBV5-3	TRBJ1-2	.
CASSQANRDYGYTF	TGCGCCAGCAGCCAAGCGAACAGGGACTATGGCTACACCTTC	.	TRBV4-1	TRBJ1-2	once
CAWSLAGGADTQYF	TGTGCCTGGAGTCTAGCGGGAGGCGCAGATACGCAGTATTTT	TRBD2	TRBV30	TRBJ2-3	.
CASSLIARRGTEAFF	TGTGCCAGCAGCTTGATCGCACGGCGGGGCACTGAAGCTTTCTTT	.	TRBV5-4	TRBJ1-1	.